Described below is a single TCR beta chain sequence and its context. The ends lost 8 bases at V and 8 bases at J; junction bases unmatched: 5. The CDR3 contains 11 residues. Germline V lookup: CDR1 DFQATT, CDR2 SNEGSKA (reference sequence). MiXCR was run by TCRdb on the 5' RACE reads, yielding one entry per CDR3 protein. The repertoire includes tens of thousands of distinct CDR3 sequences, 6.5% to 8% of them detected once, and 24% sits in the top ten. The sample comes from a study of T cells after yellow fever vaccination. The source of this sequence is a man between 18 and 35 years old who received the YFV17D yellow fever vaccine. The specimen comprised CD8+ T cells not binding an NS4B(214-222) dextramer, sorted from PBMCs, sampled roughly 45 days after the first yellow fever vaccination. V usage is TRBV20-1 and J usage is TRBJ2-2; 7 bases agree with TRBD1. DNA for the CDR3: TGCAGTACTACAGGGGTTGGGGAGCTGTTTTTT. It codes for CSTTGVGELFF.